What follows is one T cell receptor (beta chain) and its context. The entry originates in a study of monozygotic twins with inflammatory bowel disease. TCRdb reprocessed the 5' RACE reads, keeping one entry per CDR3 protein, no DNA. With about 160,000 distinct CDR3 sequences in the sample, the ten largest clones hold approximately 3%. The clonotype was recovered from a human donor with ulcerative colitis or Crohn's disease, or a healthy co-twin of an affected twin (not recorded which). The specimen sequenced was blood.

The CDR3 here is CASSPLLQTTTGELFF. The chain links TRBV18 to TRBJ2-2. This CDR3 spans 16 amino acids. Germline V lookup: CDR1 KGHSH, CDR2 LQKENI.